In this sample, the clone carrying this T cell receptor (beta chain) turned up a few times. Its antigen is as yet unknown. These data come from a study of T cells after yellow fever vaccination. Researchers made TCR cDNA using 5'RACE template switching, and this step added a universal primer site and UMIs. TCRdb called the 5' RACE reads again in MiXCR, with one record for every CDR3 protein. The sample lists hundreds of thousands of distinct CDR3 sequences; 9% to 15% were seen once. The CDR3 is 14 amino acids. Trimming took off 5 bases at V and 3 bases at J, with 11 bases between the two ends. CDR1 is SGHTA and CDR2 is FQGNSA in the germline V gene. Study outcomes and limitations: Abundant clonotypes from the bulk population could have been carried over as contaminants into FACS-sorted repertoires. Some clonotypes were seen in both the CD4 and the CD8 compartments. These made up a small share and likely arose from convergent recombination.

This TCR was recovered from a young man who received the YFV17D yellow fever vaccine. The gene calls are TRBV7-2 and TRBJ1-5; D is possibly TRBD1 (6 bases). Sequenced material: PBMCs, taken on the day of the yellow fever booster vaccination. The CDR3 region is CASSVTGSNQPQHF. The CDR3 DNA is TGTGCCAGCAGCGTAACAGGGTCCAATCAGCCCCAGCATTTT.